The 20 T cell receptor beta chains in this list originate from one sample, sequenced in a study of neoadjuvant nivolumab and ipilimumab in lung cancer. The method was immunoSEQ multiplex PCR; TCRdb's version includes in-frame clones alone and lacks a portion of them. The table lists fewer than 4,500 clones, 77% of them singletons, with about 13% in the top ten. Here the sequenced sample was adjacent normal lung tissue, taken after neoadjuvant nivolumab, alone or with ipilimumab, at or shortly before surgery. The receptors were gathered from an adult with non-small cell lung cancer.

V is TRBV5-5 and J is TRBJ2-6; the D gene is possibly TRBD1 (6 bases). The germline V gene has CDR1 SGHKS and CDR2 YYEKEE (reference sequence). Deletions cut 3 bases from V and 3 bases from J, with 7 bases between. The length of the CDR3 is 14 residues. The CDR3 here is CASSYRVGANVLTF. The CDR3 nucleotides read TGTGCCAGCAGCTACAGGGTTGGGGCCAACGTCCTGACTTTC.

CDR3 sequence (DNA): TGTGCCAGCAGTTTACCACTGGCGAACACCGGGGAGCTGTTTTTT. Translation gives CASSLPLANTGELFF. The rearrangement uses TRBV28 and TRBJ2-2; D is ambiguous. This CDR3 contains 15 residues. Per the germline V gene, CDR1 is MDHEN and CDR2 is SYDVKM. The germline V and J ends were trimmed by 2 bases and 0 bases, with 7 bases remaining between them. The full variable domain, its missing parts supplied by reference TRBV28 and TRBJ2-2, is DVKVTQSSRYLVKRTGEKVFLECVQDMDHENMFWYRQDPGLGLRLIYFSYDVKMKEKGDIPEGYSVSREKKERFSLILESASTNQTSMYLCASSLPLANTGELFFGEGSRLTVL.

The chain combines TRBV5-4 with TRBJ2-5; 11 bases map to TRBD2. The junction had 2 bases not matched to a gene; V was cut back by 3 bases and J by 1 base. In germline, CDR1 is SGHNT, CDR2 YYREEE (reference sequence). This CDR3 contains 15 residues. The CDR3 is CASSWGTSGQETQYF. The CDR3 bases are TGTGCCAGCAGCTGGGGGACTAGCGGCCAAGAGACCCAGTACTTC.

CDR3 loop: CASSLYQSTTLHNYGYTF. The CDR3 DNA reads TGTGCCAGCAGCTTATACCAATCTACGACCTTACATAACTATGGCTACACCTTC. The chain is built from TRBV7-9 and TRBJ1-2; D call uncertain. V was cut by 2 bases and J by 1 base, with 20 bases left in between. The CDR3 is 18 residues long. Germline V gives CDR1 SEHNR, CDR2 FQNEAQ (reference sequence).

V usage is TRBV29-1 and J usage is TRBJ1-2; 12 bases align to TRBD1. V dropped 4 bases and J dropped 7; count of bases not matched to a gene: 7. The CDR3 runs 14 residues. The V gene's germline CDR1 is SQVTM and CDR2 ANQGSEA. CDR3 region: CSVGGTGGKVGYTF. In nucleotides, the CDR3 is TGCAGCGTTGGGGGGACAGGGGGCAAAGTTGGCTACACCTTC.

This clone was counted between two and nine times. The V gene is TRBV29-1, the J gene TRBJ1-2; D is unclear. Trimming cost V 2 bases and J 3 bases, with 16 bases left between them. The CDR3 is made up of 15 amino acids. Germline lookup yields CDR1 SQVTM and CDR2 ANQGSEA. The CDR3 nucleotides are TGCAGCGTTGAACATCTAAAGGCAGACTACTATGGCTACACCTTC. Translation: CSVEHLKADYYGYTF.

This clone occurred once. The DNA of the CDR3 is TGTGCCAGCAGTGAACTAGGGGGACCCCTGGGAACTGAAGCTTTCTTT. Its protein is CASSELGGPLGTEAFF. The chain is built from TRBV6-1 and TRBJ1-1; a weak D match, TRBD1 (6 bases). There are 16 residues in the CDR3. Trimming pared 2 bases from V and 5 bases from J, leaving 18 bases between. Germline CDR1 is MNHNS and CDR2 is SASEGT.

The gene calls are TRBV5-1 and TRBJ1-2; TRBD1 might be the D (6 bases). Germline CDR1 and CDR2: SGHRS and YFSETQ. Trimming left V 5 bases short and J 0 bases short, with 20 bases between. CDR3 length: 17 amino acids. The DNA of the CDR3 is TGCGCCAGCAGTCCATCGTTGCAGGGGTTAGCTAACTATGGCTACACCTTC. This translates into CASSPSLQGLANYGYTF.

This rearrangement joins TRBV6-1 to TRBJ1-1; 10 positions agree with TRBD1. Germline CDR1 and CDR2: MNHNS and SASEGT. V was pared by 5 bases and J by 8 bases, with 8 bases of the junction left unmatched. CDR3 length: 14 residues. The CDR3 DNA follows: TGTGCCAGCAGTCCTTTGTGGACAGGGGGGGAAGCTTTCTTT. Translation: CASSPLWTGGEAFF.

V is TRBV19 and J is TRBJ1-6; TRBD1 matches 9 bases. The trim removed 5 bases at V and 11 bases at J, leaving 7 bases unmatched. CDR1 and CDR2 from the germline V gene are LNHDA and SQIVND (reference sequence). This CDR3 region has 14 residues. In nucleotides, the CDR3 is TGTGCCAGTAGTTCACAGGGGGCTGGGACACCCCTCCACTTT. It specifies CASSSQGAGTPLHF. Using reference TRBV19 and TRBJ1-6 for the parts outside the CDR3, the full variable domain is DGGITQSPKYLFRKEGQNVTLSCEQNLNHDAMYWYRQDPGQGLRLIYYSQIVNDFQKGDIAEGYSVSREKKESFPLTVTSAQKNPTAFYLCASSSQGAGTPLHFGNGTRLTVT.

The chain combines TRBV6-5 with TRBJ1-6, with 7 bases identical to TRBD1. The CDR3 consists of 14 residues. Germline V gene data show CDR1 as MNHEY and CDR2 as SVGAGI. V was pared by 5 bases and J by 7 bases, with 5 bases of the junction left unmatched. The CDR3 DNA reads TGTGCCAGCAGTCAAAGACAGGGCAATTCACCCCTCCACTTT. This sequence encodes CASSQRQGNSPLHF.

The chain carries TRBV6-1 and TRBJ1-2; 12 bases fit TRBD1. This CDR3 contains 15 residues. Germline-derived CDR1 and CDR2 are MNHNS and SASEGT. V was pared by 4 bases and J by 8 bases, with 8 bases of the junction left unmatched. DNA for the CDR3: TGTGCCAGCAGTGGACCGGGACAGGGGGCATGGGGCTACACCTTC. Translated, it gives CASSGPGQGAWGYTF.

The chain links TRBV6-5 to TRBJ1-1; D is unclear. The ends were cut back, 7 bases at V and 2 bases at J, with 2 bases in the middle. The CDR3 is made up of 10 amino acids. Germline V gene lookup returns CDR1 MNHEY and CDR2 SVGAGI. Here the CDR3 reads CASNNTEAFF. In DNA, the CDR3 is TGTGCCAGCAATAACACTGAAGCTTTCTTT.

This clone was detected only once. The junction shows a germline mismatch at one end, possibly a read error. The V and J genes are TRBV7-7 and TRBJ2-3; D is perhaps TRBD2 (6 bases). The CDR3 runs to 15 residues. In germline, CDR1 is SSHAT, CDR2 FNYEAQ (reference sequence). The CDR3 region has the DNA TGTGCTAGCAGCTTAGGCCTAGCGACCACAGATACGCAGTATTTT. The encoded protein is CASSLGLATTDTQYF. The full variable domain, its missing parts supplied by reference TRBV7-7 and TRBJ2-3, is GAGVSQSPRYKVTKRGQDVTLRCDPISSHATLYWYQQALGQGPEFLTYFNYEAQPDKSGLPSDRFSAERPEGSISTLTIQRTEQRDSAMYRCASSLGLATTDTQYFGPGTRLTVL.

The chain uses TRBV6-6 and TRBJ2-5; 9 bases match TRBD2. The CDR3 has 15 residues. Germline CDR1 MNHNY, CDR2 SVGAGI (reference sequence). The J segment lost 0 bases and the V segment lost 7 bases, leaving 6 bases of the junction unmatched. The CDR3 nucleotides read TGTGCCAGCACTGATAGCGGGGGCCACCAAGAGACCCAGTACTTC. Translating gives CASTDSGGHQETQYF.

This clone was seen a few times. V and J are TRBV6-5 and TRBJ1-6; D call uncertain. The CDR3 runs to 11 residues. Germline V gene data show CDR1 as MNHEY and CDR2 as SVGAGI. V lost 6 bases and J 7 bases, leaving 4 bases between the germline ends. DNA of the CDR3: TGTGCCAGCAGGCTGAATTCACCCCTCCACTTT. Translated, it gives CASRLNSPLHF.

This rearrangement joins TRBV6-6 to TRBJ2-1; no firm D call. With 4 bases removed from V and 7 bases from J, the gap between germline ends came to 11 bases. CDR3 length: 13 amino acids. Germline V gene data show CDR1 as MNHNY and CDR2 as SVGAGI (reference sequence). CDR3 amino acids: CASSFLLGNEQFF. CDR3 coding DNA: TGTGCCAGCAGTTTCCTTCTAGGAAATGAGCAGTTCTTC.

The chain joins TRBV5-5 to TRBJ2-1, with D possibly TRBD2 on 6 matching bases. The germline gives CDR1 SGHKS, CDR2 YYEKEE (reference sequence). This CDR3 has 13 residues. The germline V and J ends were trimmed by 4 bases and 11 bases, with 16 bases remaining between them. The CDR3 spells CASSPGEATKQFF. The CDR3 bases are TGTGCCAGCAGCCCGGGGGAGGCCACGAAGCAGTTCTTC.

The V call is TRBV6-5, the J call TRBJ2-7; TRBD1 is a possible D gene (6 bases). Trimming shortened V by 5 bases and J by 7 bases, and 21 bases separated the two germline ends. Germline CDR1 MNHEY, CDR2 SVGAGI. The CDR3 spans 15 residues. Here the CDR3 reads CASSRSGGGFEEQYF. CDR3 coding DNA: TGTGCCAGCAGTCGATCCGGTGGGGGCTTTGAGGAGCAGTACTTC.

With regard to this clone: A far larger clone is off by one base, so a read error is likely. The gene calls are TRBV5-6 and TRBJ1-1; no definite D call. Germline V lookup: CDR1 SGHDT, CDR2 YYEEEE. The CDR3 spans 12 residues. CDR3 region: CASSLPPTETFF. In nucleotides, the CDR3 is TGTGCCAGCAGCCTCCCACCCACTGAAACTTTCTTT.